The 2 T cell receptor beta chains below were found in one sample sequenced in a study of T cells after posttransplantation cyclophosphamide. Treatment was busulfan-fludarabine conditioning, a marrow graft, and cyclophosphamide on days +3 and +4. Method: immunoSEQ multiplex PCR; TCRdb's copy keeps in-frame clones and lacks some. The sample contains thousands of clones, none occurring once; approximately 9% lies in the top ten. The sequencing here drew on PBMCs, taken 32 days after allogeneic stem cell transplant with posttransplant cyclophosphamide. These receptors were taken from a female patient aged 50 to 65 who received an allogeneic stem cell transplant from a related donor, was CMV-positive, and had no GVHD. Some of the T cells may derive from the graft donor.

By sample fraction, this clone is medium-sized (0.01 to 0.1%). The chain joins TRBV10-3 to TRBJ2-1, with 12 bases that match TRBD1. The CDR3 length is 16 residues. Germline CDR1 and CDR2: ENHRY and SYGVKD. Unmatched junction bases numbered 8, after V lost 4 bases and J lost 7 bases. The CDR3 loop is CAISGLSGQGANEQFF. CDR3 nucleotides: TGTGCCATCAGTGGCCTTTCGGGACAGGGGGCTAATGAGCAGTTCTTC.

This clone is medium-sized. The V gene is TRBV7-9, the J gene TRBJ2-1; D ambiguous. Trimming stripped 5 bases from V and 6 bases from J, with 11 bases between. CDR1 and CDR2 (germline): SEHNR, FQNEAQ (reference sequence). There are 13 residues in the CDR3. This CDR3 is CASSPGWSNEQFF. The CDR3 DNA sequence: TGTGCCAGCAGCCCCGGGTGGAGCAATGAGCAGTTCTTC.